This TCR beta chain appears in the sequencing data of a study of spatial heterogeneity in lung cancer. Study context: The study found that TCR transcript counts in tumor regions correlated strongly with a matched bulk RNA-seq T cell module score. Study-level findings and limits: When ubiquitous and regional expanded TCRs were counted, their numbers tracked ubiquitous and regional nonsynonymous mutations, respectively. The number of expanded tumor alpha and beta chains correlated with mutation number. Coverage was estimated at approximately 7% of tumor T cells for alpha chains and 13% for beta chains.

MiXCR, applied by TCRdb to the 5' RACE reads, yields one record per CDR3 protein. The profile shows about 7,400 distinct CDR3 sequences, about 14% of them singletons. The CDR3 loop spans 16 amino acids. The ends lost 5 bases at V and 4 bases at J; junction bases unmatched: 8. CDR1 is SEHNR, CDR2 FQNEAQ, per germline (reference sequence). This clonotype showed up many times. What it binds is unknown. The size of this beta chain means little, since it is a stray read in a library made for alpha chains. The time point here: sample taken at primary tumor resection. Extraction of whole RNA from tumor, nontumor lung or frozen PBMC preceded unsorted sequencing.

The starting material was lung tumor tissue, obtained at surgery. The V and J genes are TRBV7-9 and TRBJ2-2; 9 bases map to TRBD1. The receptor was derived from a female donor with early-stage non-small cell lung cancer. Here the CDR3 reads CASSPRLGQGTGELFF. CDR3 bases: TGTGCCAGCAGCCCTCGTCTGGGACAGGGCACCGGGGAGCTGTTTTTT.